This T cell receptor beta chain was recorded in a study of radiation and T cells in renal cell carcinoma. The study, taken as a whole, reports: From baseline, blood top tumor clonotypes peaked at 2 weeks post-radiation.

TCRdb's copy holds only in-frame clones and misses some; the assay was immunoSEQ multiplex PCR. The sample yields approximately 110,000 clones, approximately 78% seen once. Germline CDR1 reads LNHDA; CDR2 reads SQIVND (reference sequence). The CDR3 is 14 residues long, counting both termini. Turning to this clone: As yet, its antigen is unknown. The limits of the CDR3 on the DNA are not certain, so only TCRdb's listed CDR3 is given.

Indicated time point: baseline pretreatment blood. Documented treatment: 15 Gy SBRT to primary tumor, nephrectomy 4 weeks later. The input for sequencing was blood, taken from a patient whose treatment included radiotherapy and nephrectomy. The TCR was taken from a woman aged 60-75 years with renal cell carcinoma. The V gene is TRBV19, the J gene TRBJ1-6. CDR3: CASSMQYFGSPLHF.